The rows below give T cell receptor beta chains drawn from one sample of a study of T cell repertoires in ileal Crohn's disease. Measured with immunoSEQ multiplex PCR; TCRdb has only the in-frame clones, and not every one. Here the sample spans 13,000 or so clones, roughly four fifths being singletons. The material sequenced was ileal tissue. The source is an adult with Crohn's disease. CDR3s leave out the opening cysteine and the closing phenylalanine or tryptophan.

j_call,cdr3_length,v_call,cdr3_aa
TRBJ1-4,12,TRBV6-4,ASRARVNNEKLF
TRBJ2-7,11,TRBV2,ASRRAGPYEQY
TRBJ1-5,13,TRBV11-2,ASSLDGEANQPQH
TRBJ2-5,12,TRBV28,ATLEDRLQETQY
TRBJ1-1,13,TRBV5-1,ASSGGTGTNTEAF
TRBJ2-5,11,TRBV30,ACARDSQETQY
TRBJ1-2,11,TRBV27,ASSGTGIDGYT
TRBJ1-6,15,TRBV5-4,ASSGRDTSSYNSPLH
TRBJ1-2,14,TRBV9,ASSVENRGPWYGYT
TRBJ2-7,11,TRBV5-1,ASSSTGAYEQY
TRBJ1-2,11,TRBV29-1,SVKRQGNYGYT
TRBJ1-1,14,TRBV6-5,ASSYIAEFMNTEAF
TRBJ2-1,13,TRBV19,ASTPAAGLGNEQF
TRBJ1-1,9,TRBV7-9,ATEWGREAF
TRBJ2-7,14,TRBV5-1,ASSSLGGASSYEQY
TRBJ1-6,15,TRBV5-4,ASSLDRGSSYNSPLH
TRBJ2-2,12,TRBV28,ASRIAGEAGELF
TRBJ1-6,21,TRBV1,TSSQDQDREKRGAGSYNSPLH
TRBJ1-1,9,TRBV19,ASTTGVEAF
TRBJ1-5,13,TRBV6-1,ASSEGTGGFQPQH
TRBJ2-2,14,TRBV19,ASSMGTAGKAGELF
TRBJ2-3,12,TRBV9,ASSVATPADTQY
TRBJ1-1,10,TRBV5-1,ASSLTQDRAF
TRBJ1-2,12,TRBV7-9,ASSPSGGNYGYT
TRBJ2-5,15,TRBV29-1,SVEGAVRRGGRETQY
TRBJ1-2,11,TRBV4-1,ASSQVAGGDYT
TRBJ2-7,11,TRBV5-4,ASSFPPTYEQY
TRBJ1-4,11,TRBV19,ASSLKGQEKLF
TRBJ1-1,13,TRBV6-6,ASSSQGARSTEAF
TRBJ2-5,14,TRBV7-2,ASSPRSGGARVTQY
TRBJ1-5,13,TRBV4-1,ASSQNRRTNQPQH
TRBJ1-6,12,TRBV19,ASSRGTLDSPLH
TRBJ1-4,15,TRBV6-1,ASSEVVGTGGNEKLF
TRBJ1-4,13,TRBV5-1,ASSLRGASNEKLF
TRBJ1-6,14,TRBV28,ASSFPGTAYNSPLH
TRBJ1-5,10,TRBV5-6,ASSLGAEAQH
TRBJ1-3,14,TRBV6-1,ASSEVPQYSGNTIY
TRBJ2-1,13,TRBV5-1,ASSFGGAPYNEQF
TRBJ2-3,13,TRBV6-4,ASSRTGGNTDTQY
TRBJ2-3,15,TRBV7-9,ASSFRGGPRHTDTQY
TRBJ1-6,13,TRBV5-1,ASSSSPEKGSPLH
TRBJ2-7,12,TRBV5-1,ASSLQGLGNEQY
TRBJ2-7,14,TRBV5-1,ASSSPDRGADYEQY
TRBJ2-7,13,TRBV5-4,ASSFRTGGTYEQY
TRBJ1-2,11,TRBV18,ASSPGAVYGYT
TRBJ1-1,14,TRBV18,ASSPLATGRNTEAF
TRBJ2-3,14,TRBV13,ASSLPRRAVADTQY
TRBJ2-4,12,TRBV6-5,ASSDLIAKNIQY
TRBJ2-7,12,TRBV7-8,ASFAGQSSYEQY
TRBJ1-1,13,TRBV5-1,ASSYLDRLNTEAF
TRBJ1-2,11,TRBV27,ASSLFAGDGYT
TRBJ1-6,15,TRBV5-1,ASSSGPTGSYNSPLH
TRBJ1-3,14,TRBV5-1,ASSLDIAYSGNTIY
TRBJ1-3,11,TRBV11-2,ASSLNSGNTIY
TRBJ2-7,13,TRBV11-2,ASSLEPRLSYEQY
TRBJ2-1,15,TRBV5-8,ASSLGSGLATYNEQF